The present T cell receptor (beta chain) was sequenced within a study of T cell changes during pregnancy in multiple sclerosis. The CDR3 totals 18 residues. The germline V gene has CDR1 MGHDK and CDR2 SYGVNS. V lost 9 bases, J lost 0 bases, and 16 bases stayed unmatched. This clone was counted a few times. Clones were read by immunoSEQ multiplex PCR, and TCRdb kept only the in-frame ones, dropping some. This table holds about 52,000 clones, around 90% found once. The sample here was CD4+ T cells from peripheral blood mononuclear cells, taken before pregnancy. This sequence was found in a female donor with multiple sclerosis, enrolled in a pregnancy study. The chain joins TRBV25-1 to TRBJ1-4, with 7 bases fitting TRBD1. The CDR3 region is CARQGTPSHFATNEKLFF. CDR3 DNA: TGTGCCAGACAGGGGACCCCCTCGCACTTTGCAACTAATGAAAAACTGTTTTTT.